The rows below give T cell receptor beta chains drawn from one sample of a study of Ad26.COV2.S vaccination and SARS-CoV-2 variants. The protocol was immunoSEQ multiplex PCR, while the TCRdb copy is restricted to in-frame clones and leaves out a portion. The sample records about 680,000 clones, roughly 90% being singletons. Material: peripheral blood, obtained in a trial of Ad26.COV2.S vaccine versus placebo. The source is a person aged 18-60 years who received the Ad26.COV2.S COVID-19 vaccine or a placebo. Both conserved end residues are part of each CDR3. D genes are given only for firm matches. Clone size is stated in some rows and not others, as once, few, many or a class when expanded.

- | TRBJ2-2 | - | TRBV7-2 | TGTGCCAGCAGCCCGAGGGGCGCTCCGAACACCGGGGAGCTGTTTTTT | CASSPRGAPNTGELFF
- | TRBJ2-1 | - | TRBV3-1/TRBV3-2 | TGTGCCAGCAGCCAAGATCCCCTAGCTCATGAGCAGTTCTTC | CASSQDPLAHEQFF
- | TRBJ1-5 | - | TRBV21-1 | TGTGCCAGCAGCAAAAGAGGGGTAGGTCAGCCCCAGCATTTT | CASSKRGVGQPQHF
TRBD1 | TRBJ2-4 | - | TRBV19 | TGTGCCAGTACCACCGGACAGGGCCTAGCCAAAAACATTCAGTACTTC | CASTTGQGLAKNIQYF
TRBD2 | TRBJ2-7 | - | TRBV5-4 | TGTGCCAGCAGCTGGGCCCCGGGAGGAAACTACGAGCAGTACTTC | CASSWAPGGNYEQYF
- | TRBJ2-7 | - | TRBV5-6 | TGTGCCAGCAGCGCAGGGCCCAGCTCCTACGAGCAGTACTTC | CASSAGPSSYEQYF
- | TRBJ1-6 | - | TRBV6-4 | TGTGCCAGCAGTGAGCGGGGAAACAATTCACCCCTCCACTTT | CASSERGNNSPLHF
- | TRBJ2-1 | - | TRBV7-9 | TGTGCCAGCAGCTTATGGGGAGGGGGCAATGAGCAGTTCTTC | CASSLWGGGNEQFF
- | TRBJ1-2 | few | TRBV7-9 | TGTGCCAGCAGCGGGGAAGCCTATGGCTACACCTTC | CASSGEAYGYTF
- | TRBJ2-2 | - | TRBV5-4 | TGTGCCAGCAGCTCTGCGGGCAGGGGGGCAGGGGAGCTGTTTTTT | CASSSAGRGAGELFF
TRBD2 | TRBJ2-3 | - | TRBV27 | TGTGCCAGCTTCGCGGGAGTTAGCACAGATACGCAGTATTTT | CASFAGVSTDTQYF
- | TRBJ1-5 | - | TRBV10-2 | TGCGCCAGCAGGGCAGGGCCGGGCAATCAGCCCCAGCATTTT | CASRAGPGNQPQHF
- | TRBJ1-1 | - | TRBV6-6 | TGTGCCAGCACGTCCTACTCTGAAGCTTTCTTT | CASTSYSEAFF
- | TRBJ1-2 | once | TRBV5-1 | TGCGCCAGCAGCTCTAGTGACAGGTACGGCTATGGCTACACCTTC | CASSSSDRYGYGYTF
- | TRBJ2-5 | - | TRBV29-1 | TGCAGCGTTGCTCCCGGGACCGCGCAAGAGACCCAGTACTTC | CSVAPGTAQETQYF
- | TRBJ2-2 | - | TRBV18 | TGTGCCAGCTCACACGGGACCATGAACACCGGGGAGCTGTTTTTT | CASSHGTMNTGELFF
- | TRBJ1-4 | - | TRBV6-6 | TGTGCCAGCACCCTTCCCGGCAGTGAAAAACTGTTTTTT | CASTLPGSEKLFF
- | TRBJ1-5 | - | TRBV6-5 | TGTGCCAGCATCGCGGGGAGGGGACAGCCCCAGCATTTT | CASIAGRGQPQHF
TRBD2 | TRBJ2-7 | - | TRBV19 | TGTGCCAGTAGTATCGTGGGCCCCTCTAGCGGGAGAGTGTACGAGCAGTACTTC | CASSIVGPSSGRVYEQYF
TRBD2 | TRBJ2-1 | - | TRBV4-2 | TGTGCCAGCAGCCAAGATTTTCAGCGGGAGATCGGAGACAATGAGCAGTTCTTC | CASSQDFQREIGDNEQFF
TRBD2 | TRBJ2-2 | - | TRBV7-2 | TGTGCCAGCAGCCCAACCCGGGAGGGGGGGAACACCGGGGAGCTGTTTTTT | CASSPTREGGNTGELFF
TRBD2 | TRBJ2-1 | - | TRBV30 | TGTGCCTGGAGTGTACATGGACTAGCAGGCAATGAGCAGTTCTTC | CAWSVHGLAGNEQFF
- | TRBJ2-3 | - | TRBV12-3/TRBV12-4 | TGTGCCAGCAGAGAGCCCTACACAGATACGCAGTATTTT | CASREPYTDTQYF
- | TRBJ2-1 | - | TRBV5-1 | TGCGCCAGCAGCTTGGGGTCGGACATAGTCTACAATGAGCAGTTCTTC | CASSLGSDIVYNEQFF
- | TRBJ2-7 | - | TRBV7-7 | TGTGCCAGCAGCTCCGTCGAATTGGGACGGACCTACGAGCAGTACTTC | CASSSVELGRTYEQYF
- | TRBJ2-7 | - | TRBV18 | TGTGCCAGCTCACCAGGGCAGGGCCGCGAGCAGTACTTC | CASSPGQGREQYF
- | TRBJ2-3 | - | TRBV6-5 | TGTGCCAGCAGCACGGGAGACCAGGGACAACAGTATTTT | CASSTGDQGQQYF
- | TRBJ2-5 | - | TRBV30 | TGTGCCTGGAGGCAGTTGTTCGGGGGAGGAGAGACCCAGTACTTC | CAWRQLFGGGETQYF
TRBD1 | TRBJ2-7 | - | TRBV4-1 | TGCGCCAGCAGCCTCGCCTGGACAGGGGGCAAGGGGGAGCAGTACTTC | CASSLAWTGGKGEQYF
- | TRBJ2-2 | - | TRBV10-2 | TGCGCCAGCCGGGGGTCCGGGGAGCTGTTTTTT | CASRGSGELFF
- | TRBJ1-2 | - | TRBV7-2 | TGTGCCAGCAGCTTAGCGGGGGACTCGAAACCTGGCTACACCTTC | CASSLAGDSKPGYTF
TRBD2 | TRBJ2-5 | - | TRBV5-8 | TGTGCCAGCAGCACCCGGGACAGGGGACTAGCGGGGGCAGAGACCCAGTACTTC | CASSTRDRGLAGAETQYF
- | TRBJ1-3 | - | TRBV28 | TGTGCCAGCAGTTTTGGGGGAGCTGGAAACACCATATATTTT | CASSFGGAGNTIYF
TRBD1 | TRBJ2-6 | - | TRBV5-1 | TGCGCCAGCAGCTGGCCGGGACAGGGTCTTGTTGAGGGGGCCAACGTCCTGACTTTC | CASSWPGQGLVEGANVLTF
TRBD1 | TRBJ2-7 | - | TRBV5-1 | TGCGCCAGCAGCCGTGTTCAGGGGGTCTACGAGCAGTACTTC | CASSRVQGVYEQYF
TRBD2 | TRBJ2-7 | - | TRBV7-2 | TGTGCCAGCAGTTTGAGCGGGAGGGCCGAGCAGTACTTC | CASSLSGRAEQYF
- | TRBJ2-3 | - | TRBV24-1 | TGTGCCACCAGTGATTTGGCCGGGAACATGAGGGATACGCAGTATTTT | CATSDLAGNMRDTQYF
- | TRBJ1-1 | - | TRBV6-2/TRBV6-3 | TGTGCCAGCAGTTACTCGACACCCAGGGCCGCTTTCTTT | CASSYSTPRAAFF
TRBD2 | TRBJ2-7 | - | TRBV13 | TGTGCCAGCAGCTTAGGGACTAGCGGGAGGTCCTACGAGCAGTACTTC | CASSLGTSGRSYEQYF
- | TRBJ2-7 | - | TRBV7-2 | TGTGCCAGCAGCTGGAGAAAAGTAGCGGAGCAGTACTTC | CASSWRKVAEQYF
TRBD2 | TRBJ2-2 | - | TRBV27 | TGTGCCAGCAGTTTATCGGTAGCGGGGGGGCCGTCCGGGGAGCTGTTTTTT | CASSLSVAGGPSGELFF
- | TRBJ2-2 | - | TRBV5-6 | TGTGCCAGCAGCTTGGAAGACGGGGAGCTGTTTTTT | CASSLEDGELFF
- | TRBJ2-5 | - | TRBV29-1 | TGCAGCGCCGAGCCGGACACCTACCAAGAGACCCAGTACTTC | CSAEPDTYQETQYF
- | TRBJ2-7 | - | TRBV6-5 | TGTGCCAGCAGTAATTCCGGGACCTCCTACGAGCAGTACTTC | CASSNSGTSYEQYF
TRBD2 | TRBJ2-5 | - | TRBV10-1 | TGCGCCAGCAGTTCGGGACTAGCGGGACAAGAGACCCAGTACTTC | CASSSGLAGQETQYF
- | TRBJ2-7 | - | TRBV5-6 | TGTGCCAGCAGCTTGAGATGGAGAGTTTACGAGCAGTACTTC | CASSLRWRVYEQYF
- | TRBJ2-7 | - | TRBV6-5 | TGTGCCAGCAGTTACTCGTCGCAAGATGCCTACGAGCAGTACTTC | CASSYSSQDAYEQYF
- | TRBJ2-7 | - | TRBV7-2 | TGTGCCAGCAGCTTCCCGGGCCACTTGGGGCAGTACTTC | CASSFPGHLGQYF